A single TCR beta chain is shown here with its context. Some clones are missing from TCRdb's copy, which holds only in-frame ones; the method was immunoSEQ multiplex PCR. The repertoire holds hundreds of thousands of clones, roughly 86% seen once, with about 0.0094% in the top ten. This entry belongs to a study of shared T cell receptors in the human thymus. The V gene's germline CDR1 is MDHEN and CDR2 SYDVKM. The CDR3 length is 15 residues. The germline V and J ends were trimmed by 7 bases and 4 bases, with 16 bases remaining between them. The same specimen was also included in a second study, on human thymus T cells. That report adds: Among the donors, all were healthy Finnish infants having corrective surgery for congenital heart defects. The source of the thymus tissue was resections taken during corrective heart surgery. Thymic and blood repertoires seemed to favor certain V and J genes. Related research described strongly overlapping thymic repertoires in unrelated people.

The sequence was collected from a boy younger than two with a congenital heart defect. J is TRBJ2-2 and V is TRBV28; TRBD2 is a possible D gene (6 bases). The material sequenced was thymocytes. CDR3 region: CASTPQAGGTGELFF. CDR3 coding DNA: TGTGCCAGCACCCCTCAGGCCGGGGGCACCGGGGAGCTGTTTTTT.